The 14 T cell receptor beta chains listed next were all sequenced from one sample in a study of blood T cell repertoires in COVID-19. Libraries were prepared by immunoSEQ multiplex PCR; TCRdb keeps only in-frame clonotypes and omits some of them. The sample lists around 270,000 clones; about 89% were seen once. Sequenced: peripheral blood. All receptors come from a man aged 35-49 years with acute or convalescent COVID-19.

The chain links TRBV5-1 to TRBJ1-2; 11 bases are a match to TRBD1. Per the germline V gene, CDR1 is SGHRS and CDR2 is YFSETQ. The CDR3 runs to 16 residues. Trimming removed 5 bases from V and 4 bases from J; junction bases left unmatched: 10. CDR3 sequence reads: CASSLGQGAEGYGYTF. Here the CDR3 DNA reads TGCGCCAGCAGTCTAGGACAGGGGGCTGAGGGCTATGGCTACACCTTC.

The rearrangement links TRBV6-5 to TRBJ2-7, with a tentative D call TRBD2 (5 bases). Germline values: CDR1 MNHEY, CDR2 SVGAGI. This CDR3 is built from 13 residues. V shed 7 bases and J shed 1 base, with 11 bases lying between them. CDR3 coding DNA: TGTGCCAGCAAGAGGGAACCGTCCTACGAGCAGTACTTC. It encodes CASKREPSYEQYF.

The rearrangement joins TRBV6-1 to TRBJ1-5; 8 bases match TRBD1. The CDR3 runs 16 residues. After removal of 2 bases from V and 0 bases from J, the junction contained 3 bases not matched to a gene. Looked up from germline, CDR1 is MNHNS and CDR2 is SASEGT. The CDR3 nucleotides are TGTGCCAGCAGTGAATGGGGACAGGATAGCAATCAGCCCCAGCATTTT. Its translation is CASSEWGQDSNQPQHF.

V is TRBV12-3 or TRBV12-4 and J is TRBJ1-2; 8 bases are a match to TRBD1. After removal of 7 bases from V and 7 bases from J, the junction contained 8 bases not matched to a gene. CDR3 length: 13 residues. CDR3 DNA sequence: TGTGCCAGCACCACCCGGGACAGGAGTGGCTACACCTTC. As protein: CASTTRDRSGYTF.

V usage is TRBV12-5 and J usage is TRBJ1-2; D is undetermined. V was trimmed by 1 base and J by 5 bases, leaving 14 bases between them. This CDR3 spans 15 amino acids. Looked up from germline, CDR1 is LGHNT and CDR2 is FRNRAP. The chain's CDR3 is CASGLANAGLYGYTF. CDR3 bases: TGTGCTAGTGGTTTGGCAAACGCGGGTCTATATGGCTACACCTTC.

The V and J genes are TRBV15 and TRBJ1-2; no firm D call. The germline gives CDR1 LNHNV, CDR2 YYDKDF (reference sequence). The CDR3 extends over 14 amino acids. Trimming took off 4 bases at V and 4 bases at J, with 13 bases between the two ends. The CDR3, as DNA: TGTGCCACCAGCACCCGAGGGCGGGGCTATGGCTACACCTTC. It specifies CATSTRGRGYGYTF.

The chain carries TRBV9 and TRBJ1-3; the match to TRBD1 covers 7 bases. The V gene's germline CDR1 is SGDLS and CDR2 YYNGEE. V trimming: 3 bases; J trimming: 2 bases; junction bases outside the gene matches: 5. The CDR3 covers 15 residues. CDR3 residues: CASSDTTGPGNTIYF. CDR3 coding DNA: TGTGCCAGCAGCGATACGACAGGGCCTGGAAACACCATATATTTT.

V is TRBV5-6 and J is TRBJ1-1; the match to TRBD1 covers 11 bases. CDR1 and CDR2 (germline): SGHDT, YYEEEE. This CDR3 is 14 amino acids long. J lost 4 bases, V lost 3 bases, and 2 bases had no gene match. CDR3 DNA sequence: TGTGCCAGCAGCTACGGGACAGGGGGCACTGAAGCTTTCTTT. Encoded protein: CASSYGTGGTEAFF.

The chain links TRBV3-1 (or the pseudogene TRBV3-2) to TRBJ2-7, with 9 positions matching TRBD2. After removal of 1 base from V and 2 bases from J, the junction contained 6 bases not matched to a gene. This CDR3 is built from 16 residues. Germline V gene lookup returns CDR1 LGHDT and CDR2 YNNKEL (reference sequence). Written as DNA, the CDR3 is TGTGCCAGCAGCCAAGGGTCTAGCGGGACCACCTACGAGCAGTACTTC. Protein sequence: CASSQGSSGTTYEQYF.

The rearrangement links TRBV7-9 to TRBJ1-1; TRBD1 matches at 7 bases. There are 15 residues in the CDR3. J lost 2 bases, V lost 3 bases, and 6 bases had no gene match. Looked up from germline, CDR1 is SEHNR and CDR2 is FQNEAQ (reference sequence). The CDR3 loop is CASSFWTGLNTEAFF. The CDR3, as DNA: TGTGCCAGCAGCTTCTGGACAGGACTTAACACTGAAGCTTTCTTT.

This chain uses TRBV5-1 with TRBJ2-2, with TRBD2 identical over 7 bases. Germline V gene data show CDR1 as SGHRS and CDR2 as YFSETQ. V trimming: 0 bases; J trimming: 3 bases; junction bases outside the gene matches: 5. The CDR3 is 16 residues long. CDR3 bases: TGCGCCAGCAGCTTGGCAGAAGCGGGGTACACCGGGGAGCTGTTTTTT. It specifies CASSLAEAGYTGELFF.

The chain employs TRBV7-6 and TRBJ2-1; D is possibly TRBD1 (6 bases). The CDR3 totals 16 residues. V was cut by 5 bases and J by 7 bases, with 21 bases left in between. Germline CDR1 reads SGHVS; CDR2 reads FNYEAQ. The CDR3 is CASSGQGSSFGNEQFF. CDR3 DNA sequence: TGTGCCAGCAGCGGGCAGGGGTCGAGCTTCGGGAATGAGCAGTTCTTC.

The chain combines TRBV27 with TRBJ1-5; perhaps TRBD1 as D (5 bases). Germline assignment: CDR1 MNHEY and CDR2 SMNVEV (reference sequence). V was cut by 8 bases and J by 4 bases, with 18 bases left in between. CDR3 length: 15 amino acids. CDR3 protein: CASAPWGGGNQPQHF. The CDR3 DNA reads TGTGCCAGCGCCCCCTGGGGGGGAGGAAATCAGCCCCAGCATTTT.

The chain is built from TRBV24-1 and TRBJ2-7; D unclear. The CDR3 totals 12 residues. Germline-derived CDR1 and CDR2 are KGHDR and SFDVKD. V was trimmed by 8 bases and J by 2 bases, leaving 9 bases between them. CDR3 nucleotide sequence: TGTGCCACCAACATGGGCCCCTACGAGCAGTACTTC. The encoded protein is CATNMGPYEQYF.